This T cell receptor (beta chain) was recorded in a study of shared clonotypes between healthy human individuals. Study information: There were three CD4 naive, three CD4 memory, two CD8 naive and one CD8 memory plates per donor. Study results and caveats: The small donor group covered limited genetic and exposure diversity. Among the subsets, naive ones generally showed larger estimated richness than memory ones.

Data came from immunoSEQ multiplex PCR; TCRdb stores just in-frame clones and leaves some out. The data show 2.3 million or so clones, just over 90% seen once. This clone was detected only a few times. Its antigen is still unknown. The CDR3 is made up of 13 amino acids. Between the trimmed V and J ends, which lost 1 base and 13 bases, there was a span of 13 bases. Per the germline V gene, CDR1 is SEHNR and CDR2 is FQNEAQ (reference sequence). Sequenced material: naive CD4+ T cells from PBMCs. The subset denotes: CD45RA+ positively selected. This TCR was sampled from a young man in good health. Some clones in this sample may be carry-over from other donors' samples. The V gene is TRBV7-9, the J gene TRBJ2-2; maybe TRBD2 (5 bases). CDR3 coding DNA: TGTGCCAGCAGCTTAGAGGCAGCCGGAGGGCTGTTTTTT. Its translation is CASSLEAAGGLFF.